One sample yielded the 14 T cell receptor beta chains listed below, sequenced in a study of blood T cell repertoires in COVID-19. Assay: immunoSEQ multiplex PCR; the TCRdb copy retains only in-frame clones and omits some. This sample has fewer than 400,000 clones; roughly 89% occur once, and the top ten carry 1.7%. What was sequenced was PBMCs or T cells enriched from blood (not recorded which). The receptors were sampled from a woman between 25 and 40 years old who had recovered from COVID-19.

The chain recombines TRBV14 with TRBJ1-1; no firm D call. Trimming cost V 0 bases and J 0 bases, with 8 bases left between them. Germline V lookup: CDR1 SGHDN, CDR2 FVKESK. CDR3 length: 15 amino acids. The CDR3 sequence: CASSQDRRMNTEAFF. The CDR3 DNA follows: TGTGCCAGCAGCCAAGATAGGCGGATGAACACTGAAGCTTTCTTT.

On this clone: Mismatch with germline at one junction end may stem from a read error. The chain employs TRBV7-2 and TRBJ2-1, with D possibly matching TRBD2 (5 bases). The germline gives CDR1 SGHTA, CDR2 FQGNSA. The CDR3 is 12 amino acids. CDR3 amino acids: CASSLGIGLAVF. In nucleotides, the CDR3 is TGTGCCAGCAGCTTAGGCATAGGACTCGCGGTCTTC.

The rearrangement joins TRBV5-8 to TRBJ2-5; tentatively, D is TRBD1 (6 bases). Trimming pared 4 bases from V and 5 bases from J, leaving 12 bases between. The CDR3 extends over 13 amino acids. In germline, CDR1 is SGHTS, CDR2 YDEGEE. CDR3 bases: TGTGCCAGCAGCGTACAGGGTTGGGAGACCCAGTACTTC. Translated: CASSVQGWETQYF.

The chain couples TRBV7-6 to TRBJ2-6; D remains unclear. Germline-derived CDR1 and CDR2 are SGHVS and FNYEAQ. This CDR3 is 15 amino acids long. Trimming removed 1 base from V and 2 bases from J, with 6 bases in between. DNA for the CDR3: TGTGCCAGCAGCTTAGTAATTACTGGGGCCAACGTCCTGACTTTC. This codes for CASSLVITGANVLTF.

This clone was seen once. The chain recombines TRBV4-3 with TRBJ2-1, with D maybe TRBD2 (6 bases). The CDR3 totals 15 residues. V lost 4 bases to trimming and J lost 9 bases, with 19 bases between them. Germline V gene data show CDR1 as LGHNA and CDR2 as YSLEER. The CDR3 sequence is CASSRTGGTLGEQFF. CDR3 nucleotides: TGCGCCAGCAGCCGAACCGGGGGAACACTAGGTGAGCAGTTCTTC.

This chain links TRBV19 with TRBJ1-4, with TRBD1 matching over 10 bases. The germline gives CDR1 LNHDA, CDR2 SQIVND (reference sequence). The CDR3 length is 14 residues. J lost 8 bases, V lost 5 bases, and 5 bases had no gene match. The CDR3 reads CASSGGQGTEKLFF. DNA of the CDR3: TGTGCCAGTAGTGGGGGACAGGGGACCGAAAAACTGTTTTTT.

V usage is TRBV25-1 and J usage is TRBJ2-1, with a tentative D call TRBD1 (5 bases). Germline-derived CDR1 and CDR2 are MGHDK and SYGVNS. The CDR3 sequence is 16 residues long. The V end lost 1 base, the J end lost 2 bases, and 12 bases lay between the germline ends. CDR3 sequence (DNA): TGTGCCAGCAGTGAATGGCTCCAGGGAACCTACAATGAGCAGTTCTTC. Its protein product is CASSEWLQGTYNEQFF.

V gene TRBV28 combines with J gene TRBJ1-2; tentative D call: TRBD1 (5 bases). Germline V gene data show CDR1 as MDHEN and CDR2 as SYDVKM. V lost 7 bases, J lost 6 bases, and 18 bases lay in between. CDR3 length: 14 amino acids. The DNA for the CDR3 is TGTGCCAGCACCTACCGACTGGGGGGAGATGGCTACACCTTC. Residues: CASTYRLGGDGYTF.

V is TRBV12-3 or TRBV12-4 and J is TRBJ1-2, with a tentative D call TRBD1 (5 bases). The CDR3 length is 13 residues. The ends were cut back, 6 bases at V and 5 bases at J, with 13 bases in the middle. The CDR3 region is CASSQLAGYGYTF. The CDR3, as DNA: TGTGCCAGCAGCCAATTGGCAGGGTATGGCTACACCTTC.

The V gene is TRBV20-1, the J gene TRBJ1-5; D is uncertain. Trimming shortened V by 3 bases and J by 0 bases, and 6 bases separated the two germline ends. This CDR3 has 13 amino acids. Germline V lookup: CDR1 DFQATT, CDR2 SNEGSKA (reference sequence). CDR3 in DNA: TGCAGTGCTAGTGGGAGTAGCAATCAGCCCCAGCATTTT. It translates to CSASGSSNQPQHF.

This chain uses TRBV27 with TRBJ1-5; D is undetermined. Per the germline V gene, CDR1 is MNHEY and CDR2 is SMNVEV (reference sequence). The CDR3 extends over 14 amino acids. CDR3 sequence: CVVRGGGGNQPQHF. The CDR3 DNA is TGTGTTGTGCGAGGCGGTGGAGGCAATCAGCCCCAGCATTTT.

The chain employs TRBV12-3 or TRBV12-4 and TRBJ1-6; D remains ambiguous. The CDR3 runs 13 residues. The V and J ends lost 7 bases and 7 bases respectively, with 11 bases between them. CDR3 nucleotide sequence: TGTGCCAGCACTCCTAGCCGGAATTCACCCCTCCACTTT. It codes for CASTPSRNSPLHF.

The J gene is TRBJ2-3, the V gene TRBV7-2; D is perhaps TRBD1 (5 bases). Trimming stripped 7 bases from V and 0 bases from J, with 17 bases between. Germline lookup yields CDR1 SGHTA and CDR2 FQGNSA. There are 16 residues in the CDR3. CDR3 amino acids: CASNRQGLSSTDTQYF. CDR3 DNA: TGTGCCAGCAACCGCCAGGGCCTAAGCAGCACAGATACGCAGTATTTT.

The V gene is TRBV27, the J gene TRBJ1-6; 10 nucleotides match TRBD1. Germline CDR1 MNHEY, CDR2 SMNVEV (reference sequence). The CDR3 runs 17 residues. After removal of 8 bases from V and 10 bases from J, the junction contained 17 bases not matched to a gene. DNA for the CDR3: TGTGCCAGCTCATACGATCCCCCGGGACAGGGGAGGTCACCCCTCCACTTT. It is translated as CASSYDPPGQGRSPLHF.